The clone carrying this T cell receptor (beta chain) qualifies as medium-sized. The protocol was immunoSEQ multiplex PCR, while the TCRdb copy is restricted to in-frame clones and leaves out a portion. Here the sample spans tens of thousands of clones, 70% to 80% being singletons. V lost 1 base to trimming and J lost 1 base, with 11 bases between them. In germline, CDR1 is LGHNA, CDR2 YNFKEQ. The CDR3 loop spans 15 amino acids. The data derive from a study of OX40 agonist ivuxolimab in advanced cancers. The rearrangement uses TRBV4-2 and TRBJ2-7; no definite D call. The clonotype originates from an adult with an advanced solid tumor such as melanoma, head and neck, liver or kidney cancer. The specimen comprised CD4+ or CD8+ T cells sorted from blood, sampled in a trial of the OX40 agonist ivuxolimab. The chain's CDR3 is CASSQGARASYEQYF. CDR3 coding DNA: TGTGCCAGCAGCCAAGGGGCCAGAGCATCCTACGAGCAGTACTTC.